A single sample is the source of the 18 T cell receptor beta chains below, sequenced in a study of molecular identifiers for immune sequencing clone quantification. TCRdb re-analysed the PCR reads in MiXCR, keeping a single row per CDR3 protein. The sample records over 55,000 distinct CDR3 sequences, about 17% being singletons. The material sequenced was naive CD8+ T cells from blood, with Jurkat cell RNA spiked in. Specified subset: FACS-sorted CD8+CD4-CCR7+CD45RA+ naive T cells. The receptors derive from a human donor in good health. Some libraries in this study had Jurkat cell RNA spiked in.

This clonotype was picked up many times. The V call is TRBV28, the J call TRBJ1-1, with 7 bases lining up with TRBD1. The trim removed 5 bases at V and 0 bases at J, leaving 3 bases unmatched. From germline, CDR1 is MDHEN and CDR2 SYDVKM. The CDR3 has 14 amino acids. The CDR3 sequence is CASSPTGMNTEAFF. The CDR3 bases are TGTGCCAGCAGTCCGACAGGGATGAACACTGAAGCTTTCTTT.

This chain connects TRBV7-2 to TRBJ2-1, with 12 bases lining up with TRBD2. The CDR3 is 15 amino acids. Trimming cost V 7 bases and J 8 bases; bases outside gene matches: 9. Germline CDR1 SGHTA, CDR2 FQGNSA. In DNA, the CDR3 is TGTGCCAGCATCCTACTAGCGGGAGGATACGATGAGCAGTTCTTC. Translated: CASILLAGGYDEQFF.

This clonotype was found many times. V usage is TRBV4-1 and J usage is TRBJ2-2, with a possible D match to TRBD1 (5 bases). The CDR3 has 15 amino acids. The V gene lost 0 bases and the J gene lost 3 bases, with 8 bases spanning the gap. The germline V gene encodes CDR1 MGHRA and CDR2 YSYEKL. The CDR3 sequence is CASSQDGADTGELFF. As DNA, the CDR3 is TGCGCCAGCAGCCAAGATGGGGCGGACACCGGGGAGCTGTTTTTT.

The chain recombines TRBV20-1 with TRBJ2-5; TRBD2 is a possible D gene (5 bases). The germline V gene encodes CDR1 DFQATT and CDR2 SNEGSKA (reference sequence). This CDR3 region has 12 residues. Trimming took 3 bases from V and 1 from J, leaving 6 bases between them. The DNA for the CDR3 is TGCAGTGCTAGGGACTCCCAAGAGACCCAGTACTTC. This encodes CSARDSQETQYF.

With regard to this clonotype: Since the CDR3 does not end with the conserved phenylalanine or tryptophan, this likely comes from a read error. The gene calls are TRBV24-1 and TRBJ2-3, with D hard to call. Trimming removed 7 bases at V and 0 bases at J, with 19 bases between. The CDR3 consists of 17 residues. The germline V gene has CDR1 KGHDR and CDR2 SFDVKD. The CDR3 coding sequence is TGTGCCACCAGCGACCGCCTAAGTTCGGTAAGCACAGATACGCAGTATCTT. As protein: CATSDRLSSVSTDTQYL.

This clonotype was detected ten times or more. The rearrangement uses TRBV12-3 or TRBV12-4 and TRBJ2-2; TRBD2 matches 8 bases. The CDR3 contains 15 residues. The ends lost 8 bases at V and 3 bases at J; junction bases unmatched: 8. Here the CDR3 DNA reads TGTGCCAGCGTGCCTGGACTAGCTGACACCGGGGAGCTGTTTTTT. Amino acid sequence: CASVPGLADTGELFF.

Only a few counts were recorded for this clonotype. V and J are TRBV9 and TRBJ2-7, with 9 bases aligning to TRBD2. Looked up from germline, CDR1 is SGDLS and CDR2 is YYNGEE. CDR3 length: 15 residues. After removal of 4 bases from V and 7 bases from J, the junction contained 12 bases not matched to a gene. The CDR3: CASSPRLAEVGEQYF. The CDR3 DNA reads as TGTGCCAGCAGCCCTCGACTAGCGGAAGTTGGTGAGCAGTACTTC. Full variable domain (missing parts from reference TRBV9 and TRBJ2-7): DSGVTQTPKHLITATGQRVTLRCSPRSGDLSVYWYQQSLDQGLQFLIQYYNGEERAKGNILERFSAQQFPDLHSELNLSSLELGDSALYFCASSPRLAEVGEQYFGPGTRLTVT.

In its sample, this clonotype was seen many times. The DNA for the CDR3 is TGTGCCAGCAGCTTAGACGGGGGGAGAGAGTACTTC. Its protein product is CASSLDGGREYF. The chain links TRBV11-2 to TRBJ2-5; 7 bases fit TRBD2. This CDR3 has 12 residues. Germline V gene data show CDR1 as SGHAT and CDR2 as FQNNGV. The V and J ends lost 0 bases and 12 bases, in that order; junction bases with no gene match: 4. The full variable domain, rest sourced from reference TRBV11-2 and TRBJ2-5, is EAGVAQSPRYKIIEKRQSVAFWCNPISGHATLYWYQQILGQGPKLLIQFQNNGVVDDSQLPKDRFSAERLKGVDSTLKIQPAKLEDSAVYLCASSLDGGREYFGPGTRLLVL.

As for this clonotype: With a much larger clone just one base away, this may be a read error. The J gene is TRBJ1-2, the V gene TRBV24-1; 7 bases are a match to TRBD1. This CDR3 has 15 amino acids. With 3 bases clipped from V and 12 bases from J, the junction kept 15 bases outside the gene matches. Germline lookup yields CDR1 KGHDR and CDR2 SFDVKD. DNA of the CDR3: TGTGCCACCAGTGATGAGACAGGGAGGCGCGACGGCAACACCTTC. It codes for CATSDETGRRDGNTF.

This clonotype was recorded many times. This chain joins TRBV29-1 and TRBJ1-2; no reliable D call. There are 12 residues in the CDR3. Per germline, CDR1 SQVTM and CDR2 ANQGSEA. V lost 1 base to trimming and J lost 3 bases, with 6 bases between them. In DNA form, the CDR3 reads TGCAGCGTTGAAGGGGAGTACTATGGCTACACCTTC. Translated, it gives CSVEGEYYGYTF.

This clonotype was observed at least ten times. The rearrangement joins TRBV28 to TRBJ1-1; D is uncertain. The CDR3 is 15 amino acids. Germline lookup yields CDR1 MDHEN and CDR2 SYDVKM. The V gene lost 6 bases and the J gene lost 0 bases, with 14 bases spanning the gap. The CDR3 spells CASSPTVVVNTEAFF. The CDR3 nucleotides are TGTGCCAGCAGCCCGACGGTGGTGGTGAACACTGAAGCTTTCTTT.

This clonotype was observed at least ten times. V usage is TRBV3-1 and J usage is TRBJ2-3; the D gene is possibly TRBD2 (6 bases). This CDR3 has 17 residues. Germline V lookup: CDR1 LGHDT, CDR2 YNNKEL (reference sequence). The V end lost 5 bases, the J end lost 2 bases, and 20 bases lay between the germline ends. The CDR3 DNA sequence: TGTGCCAGCAGCTCGTCCGGGACTCCATGGGACACAGATACGCAGTATTTT. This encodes CASSSSGTPWDTDTQYF.

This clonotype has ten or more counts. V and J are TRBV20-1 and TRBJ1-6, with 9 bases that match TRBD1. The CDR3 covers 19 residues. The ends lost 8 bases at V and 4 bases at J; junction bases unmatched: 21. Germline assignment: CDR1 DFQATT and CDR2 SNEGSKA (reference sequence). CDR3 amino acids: CSTVGQGYLGPSYNSPLHF. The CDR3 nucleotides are TGCAGTACCGTGGGACAGGGATATTTGGGCCCTTCTTATAATTCACCCCTCCACTTT.

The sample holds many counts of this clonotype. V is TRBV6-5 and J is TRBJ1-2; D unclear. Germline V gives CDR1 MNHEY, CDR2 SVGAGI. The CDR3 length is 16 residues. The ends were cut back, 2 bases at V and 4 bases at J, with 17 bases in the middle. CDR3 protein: CASSYRPPDKVYGYTF. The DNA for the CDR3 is TGTGCCAGCAGTTACCGGCCCCCGGATAAAGTCTATGGCTACACCTTC.

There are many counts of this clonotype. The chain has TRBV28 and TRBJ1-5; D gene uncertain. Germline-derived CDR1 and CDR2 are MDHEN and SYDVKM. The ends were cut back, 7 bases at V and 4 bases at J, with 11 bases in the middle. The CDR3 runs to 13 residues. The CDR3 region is CASNISPNQPQHF. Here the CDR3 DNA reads TGTGCCAGCAATATCAGCCCGAATCAGCCCCAGCATTTT. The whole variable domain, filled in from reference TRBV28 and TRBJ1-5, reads DVKVTQSSRYLVKRTGEKVFLECVQDMDHENMFWYRQDPGLGLRLIYFSYDVKMKEKGDIPEGYSVSREKKERFSLILESASTNQTSMYLCASNISPNQPQHFGDGTRLSIL.

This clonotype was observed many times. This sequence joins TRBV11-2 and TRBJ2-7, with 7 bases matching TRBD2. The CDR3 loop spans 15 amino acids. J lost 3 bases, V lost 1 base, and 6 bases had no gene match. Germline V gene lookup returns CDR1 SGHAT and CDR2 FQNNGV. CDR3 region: CASSLGGGSDYEQYF. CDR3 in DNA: TGTGCCAGCAGCTTAGGTGGCGGGAGCGACTACGAGCAGTACTTC.

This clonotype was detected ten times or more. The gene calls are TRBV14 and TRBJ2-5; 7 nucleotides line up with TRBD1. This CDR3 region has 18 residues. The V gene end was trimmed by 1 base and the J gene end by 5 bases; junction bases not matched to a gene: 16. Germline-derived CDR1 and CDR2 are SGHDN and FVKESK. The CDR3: CASSQGNALPGGRETQYF. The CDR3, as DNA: TGTGCCAGCAGCCAAGGCAACGCCCTTCCAGGGGGTAGGGAGACCCAGTACTTC.

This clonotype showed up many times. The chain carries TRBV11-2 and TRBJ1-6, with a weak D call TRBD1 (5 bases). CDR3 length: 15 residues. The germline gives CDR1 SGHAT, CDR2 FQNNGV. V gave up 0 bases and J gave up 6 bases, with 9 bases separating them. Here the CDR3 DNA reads TGTGCCAGCAGCTTAGAGGGACGGGTTAATTCACCCCTCCACTTT. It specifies CASSLEGRVNSPLHF.